The clone carrying this T cell receptor (beta chain) was found many times. Its specificity is not known. The sample originates from a study of molecular identifiers for immune sequencing clone quantification. General study points: Clones of above 20 RNA copies carried over 99% of effector molecules; in naive cells they carried under 1%.

Germline loops: CDR1 LGHNA, CDR2 YSLEER. There are 15 residues in the CDR3. V was clipped by 1 base and J by 0 bases, with 7 bases between them. Sorting captured naive CD8 T cells as CD8+CD4-CCR7+CD45RA+. Previously published methods and listed TCR primers were used for the bulk TCR libraries. TCRdb re-analysed the PCR reads in MiXCR, keeping a single row per CDR3 protein. Here the sample spans about 640,000 distinct CDR3 sequences, 20% being singletons. Sequences were obtained from naive CD8+ T cells from blood, with Jurkat cell RNA spiked in. Subset meaning: FACS-sorted CD8+CD4-CCR7+CD45RA+ naive T cells. The chain links TRBV4-3 to TRBJ2-1, with D possibly being TRBD2 (5 bases). The sequence came from a human donor in good health. Some libraries in this study had Jurkat cell RNA spiked in. In nucleotides, the CDR3 is TGCGCCAGCAGCCAAGCGGGGTCCTCCTACAATGAGCAGTTCTTC. Translated, it gives CASSQAGSSYNEQFF.